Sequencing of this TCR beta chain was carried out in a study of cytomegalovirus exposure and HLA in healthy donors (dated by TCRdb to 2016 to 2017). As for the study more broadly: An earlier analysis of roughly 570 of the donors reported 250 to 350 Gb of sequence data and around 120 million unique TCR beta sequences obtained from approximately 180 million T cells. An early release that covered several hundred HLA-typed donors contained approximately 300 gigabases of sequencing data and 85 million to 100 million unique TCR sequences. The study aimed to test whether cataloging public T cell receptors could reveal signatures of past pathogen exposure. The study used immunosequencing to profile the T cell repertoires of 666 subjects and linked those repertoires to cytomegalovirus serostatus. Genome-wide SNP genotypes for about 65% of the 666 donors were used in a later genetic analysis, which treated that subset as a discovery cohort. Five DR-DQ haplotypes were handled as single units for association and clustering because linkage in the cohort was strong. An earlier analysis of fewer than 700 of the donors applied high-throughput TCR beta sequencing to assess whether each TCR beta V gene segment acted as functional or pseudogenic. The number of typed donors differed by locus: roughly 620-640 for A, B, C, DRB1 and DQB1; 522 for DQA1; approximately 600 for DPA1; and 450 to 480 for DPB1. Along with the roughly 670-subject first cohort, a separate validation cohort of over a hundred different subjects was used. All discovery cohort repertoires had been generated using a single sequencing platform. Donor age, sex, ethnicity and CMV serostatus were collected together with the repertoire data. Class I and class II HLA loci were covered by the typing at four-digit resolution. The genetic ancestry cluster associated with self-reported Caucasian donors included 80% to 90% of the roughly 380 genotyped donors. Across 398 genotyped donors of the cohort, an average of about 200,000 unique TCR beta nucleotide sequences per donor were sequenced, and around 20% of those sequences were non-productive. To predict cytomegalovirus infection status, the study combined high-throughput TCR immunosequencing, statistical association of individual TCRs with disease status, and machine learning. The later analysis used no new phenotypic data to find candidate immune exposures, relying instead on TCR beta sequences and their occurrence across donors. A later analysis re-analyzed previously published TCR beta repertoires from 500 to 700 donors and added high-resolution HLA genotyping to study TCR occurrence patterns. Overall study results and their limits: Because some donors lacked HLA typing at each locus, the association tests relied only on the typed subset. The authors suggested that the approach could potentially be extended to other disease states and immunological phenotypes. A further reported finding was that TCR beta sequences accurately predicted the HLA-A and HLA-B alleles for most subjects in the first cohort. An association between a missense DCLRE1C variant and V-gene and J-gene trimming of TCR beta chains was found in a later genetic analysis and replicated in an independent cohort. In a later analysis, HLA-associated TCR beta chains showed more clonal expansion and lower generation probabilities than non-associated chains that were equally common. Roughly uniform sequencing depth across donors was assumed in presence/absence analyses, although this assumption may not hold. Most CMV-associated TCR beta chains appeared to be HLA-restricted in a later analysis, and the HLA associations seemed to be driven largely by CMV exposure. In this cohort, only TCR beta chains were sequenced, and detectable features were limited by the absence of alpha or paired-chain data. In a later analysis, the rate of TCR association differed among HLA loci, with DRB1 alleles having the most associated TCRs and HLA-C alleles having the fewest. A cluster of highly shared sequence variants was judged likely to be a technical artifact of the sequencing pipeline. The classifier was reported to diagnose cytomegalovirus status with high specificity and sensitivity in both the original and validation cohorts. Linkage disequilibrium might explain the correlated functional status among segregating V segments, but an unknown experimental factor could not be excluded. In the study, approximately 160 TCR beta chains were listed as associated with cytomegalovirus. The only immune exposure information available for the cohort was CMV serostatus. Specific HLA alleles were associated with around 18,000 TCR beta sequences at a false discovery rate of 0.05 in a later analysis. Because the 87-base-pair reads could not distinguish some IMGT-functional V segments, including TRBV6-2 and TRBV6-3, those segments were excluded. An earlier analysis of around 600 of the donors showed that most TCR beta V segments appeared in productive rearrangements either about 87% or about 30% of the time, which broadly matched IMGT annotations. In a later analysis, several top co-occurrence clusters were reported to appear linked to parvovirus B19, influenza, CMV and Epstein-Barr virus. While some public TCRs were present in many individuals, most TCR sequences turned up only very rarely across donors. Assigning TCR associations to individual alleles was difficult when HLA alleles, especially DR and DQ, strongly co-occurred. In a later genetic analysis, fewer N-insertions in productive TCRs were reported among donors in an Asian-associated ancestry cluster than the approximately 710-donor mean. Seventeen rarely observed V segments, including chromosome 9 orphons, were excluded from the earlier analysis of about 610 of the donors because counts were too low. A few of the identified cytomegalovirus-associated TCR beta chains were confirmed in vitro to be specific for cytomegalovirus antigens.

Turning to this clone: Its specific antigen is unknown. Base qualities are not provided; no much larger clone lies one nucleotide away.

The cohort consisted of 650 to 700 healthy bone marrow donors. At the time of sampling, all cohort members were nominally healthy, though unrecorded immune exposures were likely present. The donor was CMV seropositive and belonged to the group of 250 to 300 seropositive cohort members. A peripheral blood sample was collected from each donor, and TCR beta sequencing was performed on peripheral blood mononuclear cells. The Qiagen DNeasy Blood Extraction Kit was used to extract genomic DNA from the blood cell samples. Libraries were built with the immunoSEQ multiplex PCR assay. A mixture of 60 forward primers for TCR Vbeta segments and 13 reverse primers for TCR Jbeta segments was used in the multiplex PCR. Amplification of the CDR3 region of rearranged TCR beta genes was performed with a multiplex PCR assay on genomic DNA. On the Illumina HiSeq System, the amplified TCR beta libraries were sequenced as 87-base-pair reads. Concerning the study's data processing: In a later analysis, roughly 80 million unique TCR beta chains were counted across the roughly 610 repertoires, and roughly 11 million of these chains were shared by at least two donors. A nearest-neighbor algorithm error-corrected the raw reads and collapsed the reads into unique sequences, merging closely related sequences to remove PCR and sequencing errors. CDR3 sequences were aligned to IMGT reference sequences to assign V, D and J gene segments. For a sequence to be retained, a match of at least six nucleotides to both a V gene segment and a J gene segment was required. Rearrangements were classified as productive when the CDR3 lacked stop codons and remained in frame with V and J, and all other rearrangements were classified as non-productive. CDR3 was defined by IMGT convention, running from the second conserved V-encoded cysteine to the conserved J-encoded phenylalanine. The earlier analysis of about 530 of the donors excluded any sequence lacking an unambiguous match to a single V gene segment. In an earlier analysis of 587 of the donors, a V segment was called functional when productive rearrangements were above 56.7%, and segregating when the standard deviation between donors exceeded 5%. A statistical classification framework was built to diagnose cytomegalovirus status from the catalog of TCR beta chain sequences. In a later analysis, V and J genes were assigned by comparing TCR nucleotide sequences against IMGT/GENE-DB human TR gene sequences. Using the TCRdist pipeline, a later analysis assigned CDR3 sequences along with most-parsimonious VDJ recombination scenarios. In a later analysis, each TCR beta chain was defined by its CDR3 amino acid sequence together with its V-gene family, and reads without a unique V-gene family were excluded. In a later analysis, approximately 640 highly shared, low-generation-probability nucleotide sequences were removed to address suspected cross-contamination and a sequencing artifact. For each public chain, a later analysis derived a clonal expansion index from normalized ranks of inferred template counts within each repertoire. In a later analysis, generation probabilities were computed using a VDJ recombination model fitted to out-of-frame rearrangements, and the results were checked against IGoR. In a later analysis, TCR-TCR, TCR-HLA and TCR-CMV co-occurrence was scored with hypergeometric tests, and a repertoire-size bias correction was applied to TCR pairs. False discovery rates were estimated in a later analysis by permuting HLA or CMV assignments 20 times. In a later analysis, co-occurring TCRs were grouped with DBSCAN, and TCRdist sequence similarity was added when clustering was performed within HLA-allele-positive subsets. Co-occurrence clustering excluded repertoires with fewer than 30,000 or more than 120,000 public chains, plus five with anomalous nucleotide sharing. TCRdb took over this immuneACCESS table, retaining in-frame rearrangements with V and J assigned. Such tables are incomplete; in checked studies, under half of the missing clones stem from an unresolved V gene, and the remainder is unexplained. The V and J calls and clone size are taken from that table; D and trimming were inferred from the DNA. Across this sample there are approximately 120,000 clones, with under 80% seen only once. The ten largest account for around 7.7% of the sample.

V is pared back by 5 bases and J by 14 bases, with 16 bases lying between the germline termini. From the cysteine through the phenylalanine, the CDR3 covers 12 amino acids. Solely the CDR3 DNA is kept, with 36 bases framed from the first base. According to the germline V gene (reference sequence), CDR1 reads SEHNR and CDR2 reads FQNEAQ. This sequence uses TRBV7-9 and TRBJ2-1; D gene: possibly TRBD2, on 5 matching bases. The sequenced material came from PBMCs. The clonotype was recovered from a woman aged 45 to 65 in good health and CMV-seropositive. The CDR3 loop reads CASSLLDGVEFF. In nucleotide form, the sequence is TGTGCCAGCAGCCTTCTGGACGGGGTGGAGTTCTTC.